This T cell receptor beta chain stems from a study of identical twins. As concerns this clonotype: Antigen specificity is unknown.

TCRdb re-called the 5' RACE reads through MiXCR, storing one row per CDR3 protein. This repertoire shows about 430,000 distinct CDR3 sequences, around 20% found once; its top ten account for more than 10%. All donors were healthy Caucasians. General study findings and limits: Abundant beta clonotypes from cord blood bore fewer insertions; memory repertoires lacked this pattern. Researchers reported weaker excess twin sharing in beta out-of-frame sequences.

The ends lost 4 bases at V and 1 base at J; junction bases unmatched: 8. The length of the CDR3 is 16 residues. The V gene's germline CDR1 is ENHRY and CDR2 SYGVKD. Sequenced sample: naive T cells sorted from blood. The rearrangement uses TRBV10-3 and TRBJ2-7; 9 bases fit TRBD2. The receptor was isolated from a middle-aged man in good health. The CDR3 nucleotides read TGTGCCATCAGTGGAACCTCTAGCGGGACTTCCTACGAGCAGTACTTC. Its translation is CAISGTSSGTSYEQYF.